One sample yielded the 16 T cell receptor beta chains listed below, sequenced in a study of T cells in tumors after PD-1 blockade. Produced via immunoSEQ multiplex PCR; TCRdb's table is partial and in-frame only. In the table there are about 63,000 clones, roughly 70% of which are singletons. This material consisted of PBMCs, taken after anti-PD-1 treatment. These TCRs come from a human donor with basal cell carcinoma.

The sample holds a few counts of this clone. The chain carries TRBV4-2 and TRBJ2-1, with 11 bases that match TRBD2. Looked up from germline, CDR1 is LGHNA and CDR2 is YNFKEQ. The ends lost 0 bases at V and 4 bases at J; junction bases unmatched: 11. The CDR3 has 19 amino acids. CDR3 nucleotides: TGTGCCAGCAGCCAAGAATTTGGTCTAGCGGGGGGAAAGTACAATGAGCAGTTCTTC. Amino acids: CASSQEFGLAGGKYNEQFF.

This clone was seen a few times. The V and J genes are TRBV7-9 and TRBJ2-7; no clear D. The V gene lost 5 bases and the J gene lost 7 bases, with 15 bases spanning the gap. Germline V gene sequence: CDR1 SEHNR, CDR2 FQNEAQ (reference sequence). This CDR3 region has 13 residues. The CDR3: CASSGSPTKEQYF. As DNA, the CDR3 is TGTGCCAGCAGCGGTAGTCCCACGAAGGAGCAGTACTTC.

The CDR3 nucleotides are TGTGCCTGGAGTGTAAAAGACAGCCTCTCTGGGGCCAACGTCCTGACTTTC. Protein product: CAWSVKDSLSGANVLTF. This rearrangement joins TRBV30 to TRBJ2-6; weak D call: TRBD1 (5 bases). Trimming stripped 0 bases from V and 0 bases from J, with 12 bases between. The CDR3 is 17 amino acids. Per germline, CDR1 GTSNPN and CDR2 SVGIG (reference sequence). The complete variable domain, with remaining parts taken from reference TRBV30 and TRBJ2-6, reads SQTIHQWPATLVQPVGSPLSLECTVEGTSNPNLYWYRQAAGRGLQLLFYSVGIGQISSEVPQNLSASRPQDRQFILSSKKLLLSDSGFYLCAWSVKDSLSGANVLTFGAGSRLTVL.

This clone was picked up a small number of times. The CDR3 loop is CASSEGQGGDEQYF. The CDR3 bases are TGTGCCAGCAGTGAAGGACAGGGTGGGGACGAGCAGTACTTC. The gene calls are TRBV6-1 and TRBJ2-7; TRBD1 matches at 7 bases. V lost 1 base to trimming and J lost 5 bases; unmatched junction nucleotides: 5. The CDR3 consists of 14 residues. Germline V gives CDR1 MNHNS, CDR2 SASEGT.

This clone showed up just a few times. The V and J genes are TRBV27 and TRBJ1-1; 8 nucleotides agree with TRBD1. Trimming at V came to 5 bases and at J to 1 base, leaving 6 bases not matched to a gene. Germline CDR1 is MNHEY and CDR2 is SMNVEV (reference sequence). This CDR3 spans 15 amino acids. This chain's CDR3 is CASSPDRVGNTEAFF. CDR3 in DNA: TGTGCCAGCAGTCCGGACAGGGTAGGGAACACTGAAGCTTTCTTT.

J is TRBJ1-2 and V is TRBV6-5, with 8 bases identical to TRBD1. This CDR3 is built from 12 residues. Looked up from germline, CDR1 is MNHEY and CDR2 is SVGAGI. J lost 6 bases, V lost 7 bases, and 4 bases had no gene match. CDR3 region: CASTGQVDGYTF. Here the CDR3 DNA reads TGTGCCAGCACGGGACAGGTCGATGGCTACACCTTC.

This clone showed up just once. The chain couples TRBV11-1 to TRBJ2-2, with D uncertain. Per the germline V gene, CDR1 is SGHAT and CDR2 is FQDESV (reference sequence). The V end lost 1 base, the J end lost 1 base, and 4 bases lay between the germline ends. This CDR3 is 14 amino acids long. The CDR3 coding sequence is TGTGCCAGCAGCTTAGAAAGGAACACCGGGGAGCTGTTTTTT. This codes for CASSLERNTGELFF.

Details on this clone: At the DNA level, this CDR3 is encoded by other sequences in the same sample as well. The rearrangement joins TRBV18 to TRBJ1-2; maybe TRBD1 (5 bases). The CDR3 totals 13 residues. V lost 3 bases and J 4 bases, leaving 9 bases between the germline ends. CDR1 KGHSH and CDR2 LQKENI come from the germline V gene. The CDR3 is CASSPDGGYGYTF. CDR3 in DNA: TGTGCCAGCTCACCGGATGGGGGCTATGGCTACACCTTC.

The CDR3 sequence is CAWSKGSGYGYTF. Written as DNA, the CDR3 is TGTGCCTGGAGTAAAGGGTCTGGGTATGGCTACACCTTC. The J gene is TRBJ1-2, the V gene TRBV30; no firm D call. CDR1 is GTSNPN and CDR2 is SVGIG in the germline V gene (reference sequence). This CDR3 has 13 residues. The V end was cut by 2 bases, the J end by 5 bases, with 12 bases between. Full variable domain (missing parts from reference TRBV30 and TRBJ1-2): SQTIHQWPATLVQPVGSPLSLECTVEGTSNPNLYWYRQAAGRGLQLLFYSVGIGQISSEVPQNLSASRPQDRQFILSSKKLLLSDSGFYLCAWSKGSGYGYTFGSGTRLTVV.

The gene calls are TRBV5-1 and TRBJ1-1; 7 nucleotides match TRBD1. V gave up 5 bases and J gave up 3 bases; unmatched junction bases: 22. The CDR3 is 19 residues long. Germline-derived CDR1 and CDR2 are SGHRS and YFSETQ. The CDR3 loop reads CASRRTGSVQGSPDTEAFF. CDR3 bases: TGCGCCAGCAGGCGGACAGGATCCGTCCAAGGGTCCCCGGACACTGAAGCTTTCTTT.

The chain employs TRBV5-1 and TRBJ2-3; D unclear. The CDR3 is made up of 11 amino acids. Germline V gene sequence: CDR1 SGHRS, CDR2 YFSETQ. V was clipped by 2 bases and J by 2 bases, with 0 bases between them. The CDR3 protein is CASSFTDTQYF. CDR3 DNA sequence: TGCGCCAGCAGCTTCACAGATACGCAGTATTTT.

The rearrangement joins TRBV19 to TRBJ2-2; D remains ambiguous. The germline V gene has CDR1 LNHDA and CDR2 SQIVND (reference sequence). The CDR3 runs 12 residues. V lost 3 bases, J lost 4 bases, and 3 bases lay in between. The CDR3 region is CASSIGTGELFF. DNA for the CDR3: TGTGCCAGTAGTATCGGCACCGGGGAGCTGTTTTTT.

This clone was observed a handful of times. The chain combines TRBV19 with TRBJ1-2; D remains ambiguous. Trimming cost V 4 bases and J 4 bases, with 7 bases left between them. The CDR3 loop spans 12 amino acids. Germline values: CDR1 LNHDA, CDR2 SQIVND (reference sequence). The CDR3 reads CASSSWLYGYTF. The CDR3 DNA is TGTGCCAGTAGTAGTTGGCTCTATGGCTACACCTTC.

The rearrangement joins TRBV4-2 to TRBJ2-7, with D uncertain. CDR1 and CDR2 (germline): LGHNA, YNFKEQ. This CDR3 has 12 residues. V shed 0 bases and J shed 5 bases, with 5 bases lying between them. The DNA for the CDR3 is TGTGCCAGCAGCCAAGACAGAGACGAGCAGTACTTC. Amino acid sequence: CASSQDRDEQYF.

The V call is TRBV5-4, the J call TRBJ1-2, with D unclear. V gave up 0 bases and J gave up 0 bases, with 6 bases separating them. This CDR3 region has 14 residues. The germline gives CDR1 SGHNT, CDR2 YYREEE (reference sequence). The CDR3, as DNA: TGTGCCAGCAGCTTGGAGCAGGCTAACTATGGCTACACCTTC. Protein sequence: CASSLEQANYGYTF.

The gene calls are TRBV19 and TRBJ2-1; D is perhaps TRBD1 (6 bases). V shed 5 bases and J shed 1 base, with 18 bases lying between them. The germline V gene encodes CDR1 LNHDA and CDR2 SQIVND (reference sequence). This CDR3 comprises 17 residues. The CDR3 region is CASSSGVKGVSYNEQFF. DNA of the CDR3: TGTGCCAGTAGTTCTGGGGTAAAGGGGGTATCCTACAATGAGCAGTTCTTC.